This TCR beta chain was obtained from a study of CD8+ T cells in alopecia areata. The treatment denotes: oral pan-JAK inhibitor, 5-10 mg twice daily. Separation by sorting yielded CD4+ and CD8+ T cells from PBMCs. This CDR3 is built from 16 residues. V was clipped by 0 bases and J by 7 bases; unmatched bases: 14. Germline V gene data show CDR1 as GTSNPN and CDR2 as SVGIG (reference sequence). TCR sequencing used cDNA made by reverse transcription of extracted RNA. The table came from immunoSEQ multiplex PCR; TCRdb's copy has only in-frame clones and leaves some out. This table has under 150,000 clones, about 50% appearing once.

This receptor was obtained from a human donor with alopecia areata. This chain links TRBV30 with TRBJ1-1; TRBD1 agrees at 7 bases. Sample: CD4+ T cells sorted from blood, taken at week 4, from a patient treated with tofacitinib. CDR3 protein: CAWSVGFRGGLGEAFF. CDR3 sequence (DNA): TGTGCCTGGAGTGTAGGGTTTAGAGGGGGCCTTGGTGAAGCTTTCTTT. Looking up the rest from reference TRBV30 and TRBJ1-1 gives the full variable domain: SQTIHQWPATLVQPVGSPLSLECTVEGTSNPNLYWYRQAAGRGLQLLFYSVGIGQISSEVPQNLSASRPQDRQFILSSKKLLLSDSGFYLCAWSVGFRGGLGEAFFGQGTRLTVV.